The 8 T cell receptor beta chains below were found in one sample sequenced in a study of blood T cells in healthy people across ages. A sample-barcoded 5' primer and a J-beta primer mix were used in a second PCR of about 6 to 11 cycles. Each CDR3 protein gets one entry after TCRdb re-called the 5' RACE reads with MiXCR. The data show about 680,000 distinct CDR3 sequences, approximately 50% seen once. Sequencing was performed on blood. The receptor source for this set is a woman aged 55 to 70 in good health.

There are a few counts of this clonotype. This sequence joins TRBV7-2 and TRBJ2-7; D gene unclear. Germline lookup yields CDR1 SGHTA and CDR2 FQGNSA. V was trimmed by 2 bases and J by 0 bases, leaving 11 bases between them. This CDR3 region has 15 residues. The DNA for the CDR3 is TGTGCCAGCAGCTTATCTCCCCATAGCTCCTACGAGCAGTACTTC. Its protein is CASSLSPHSSYEQYF.

This sequence joins TRBV7-9 and TRBJ1-1, with a weak D call TRBD1 (5 bases). The CDR3 is 15 amino acids. The V gene lost 2 bases and the J gene lost 5 bases, with 15 bases spanning the gap. Germline loops: CDR1 SEHNR, CDR2 FQNEAQ (reference sequence). The chain's CDR3 is CASSLNGGTRTEAFF. The CDR3 DNA is TGTGCCAGCAGCTTAAATGGGGGGACGAGAACTGAAGCTTTCTTT.

The gene calls are TRBV6-2 or TRBV6-3 and TRBJ2-5; 9 positions agree with TRBD1. This CDR3 is built from 18 residues. CDR1 is MNHEY and CDR2 is SVGEGT in the germline V gene. J was trimmed by 5 bases and V by 5 bases; bases with no gene match: 18. The CDR3 sequence is CASSRILLPGQGRETQYF. The CDR3 nucleotides are TGTGCCAGCAGTCGAATTTTACTTCCGGGACAGGGTCGGGAGACCCAGTACTTC.

DNA of the CDR3: TGTGCCAGCAGTGCGGCGGGGGAAGAGACCCAGTACTTC. It yields the protein CASSAAGEETQYF. The rearrangement uses TRBV25-1 and TRBJ2-5; TRBD2 matches 7 bases. The trim removed 4 bases at V and 3 bases at J, leaving 2 bases unmatched. The CDR3 runs 13 residues. Germline V gene data show CDR1 as MGHDK and CDR2 as SYGVNS.

This clonotype was seen just once. V is TRBV3-1 and J is TRBJ2-1; 8 nucleotides align to TRBD2. J lost 9 bases, V lost 1 base, and 14 bases had no gene match. Germline V gene lookup returns CDR1 LGHDT and CDR2 YNNKEL (reference sequence). The CDR3 covers 17 residues. The CDR3 bases are TGTGCCAGCAGCCAAGTAGCGGGGAAAGACATTCTGGGTGAGCAGTTCTTC. Protein product: CASSQVAGKDILGEQFF.

The gene calls are TRBV4-2 and TRBJ2-1, with 9 bases lining up with TRBD2. The V segment lost 0 bases and the J segment 4 bases; nucleotides outside the gene matches: 7. Germline CDR1 and CDR2: LGHNA and YNFKEQ. The CDR3 contains 17 residues. The CDR3 coding sequence is TGTGCCAGCAGCCAAGATATGCTAGCGGGGCTGTACAATGAGCAGTTCTTC. Translation gives CASSQDMLAGLYNEQFF.

This clonotype was seen ten or more times. The chain employs TRBV7-3 and TRBJ2-5, with 7 positions matching TRBD2. This CDR3 spans 14 amino acids. Looked up from germline, CDR1 is SGHTA and CDR2 is FQGTGA. Losses at the gene ends were 2 bases for V and 2 bases for J; bases not matched to a gene: 2. CDR3 sequence (DNA): TGTGCCAGCAGCTTAGCCGGGGGGCAAGAGACCCAGTACTTC. Translated: CASSLAGGQETQYF.

This clonotype was detected a few times. V is TRBV20-1 and J is TRBJ2-5; 7 bases map to TRBD2. The V gene's germline CDR1 is DFQATT and CDR2 SNEGSKA (reference sequence). V dropped 0 bases and J dropped 5; count of bases not matched to a gene: 12. CDR3 size: 16 residues. CDR3: CSARDWMGEGLETQYF. The CDR3 nucleotides are TGCAGTGCTAGAGATTGGATGGGGGAGGGCCTTGAGACCCAGTACTTC.